This T cell receptor (beta chain) was recorded in a study of CXCR3-negative and CXCR3-positive naive CD8 T cells. Turning to this clonotype: Antigen: not known.

5' RACE that incorporated UMI labels was used to prepare the TRB cDNA libraries. Following a re-call of the 5' RACE reads, TCRdb has one entry per CDR3 protein and lacks DNA. Its clone listing holds over 35,000 distinct CDR3 sequences. Study outcomes and limitations: Both of the naive subsets showed about the same high diversity, but memory CD8+ cells had much less.

The specimen was memory CD8+ T cells from blood. This TCR was sampled from a human donor in good health. Some clones in this sample may be carry-over from other donors' samples.

This CDR3 is CASERGDDRFTDTQYF. The V and J genes are TRBV7-2 and TRBJ2-3; the TCRdb D gene call, TRBD1, has no DNA to confirm it. The length of the CDR3 is 16 residues. Per germline, CDR1 SGHTA and CDR2 FQGNSA.